The 10 T cell receptor beta chains given below trace back to one sample, sequenced in a study of cytomegalovirus exposure and HLA in healthy donors. Both 60 Vbeta primers and 13 Jbeta primers went into the PCR. Using immunoSEQ multiplex PCR, the repertoire was profiled, and TCRdb retains in-frame clones only, with some absent. The sample yields about 150,000 clones, approximately 81% seen once. What was sequenced was PBMCs. These receptors were taken from a man in his late teens or twenties in good health and CMV-seronegative.

The gene calls are TRBV1 and TRBJ2-7; the DNA was not compared with TRBD2, the D call given in the table. TRBV1 is tagged as a pseudogene. The length of the CDR3 is 16 residues. Here the CDR3 DNA reads TGCACCAGCAGCCAATCGGGACTAGCGAGTCTGTACGAGCAGTACTTC. Its protein is CTSSQSGLASLYEQYF.

DNA for the CDR3: TGCGCCAGCAGCCGACAGGGCATATTATTGAACACTGAAGCTTTCTTT. Amino acid sequence: CASSRQGILLNTEAFF. The chain links TRBV5-1 to TRBJ1-1, with 7 bases identical to TRBD1. The CDR3 consists of 16 residues. V was pared by 4 bases and J by 0 bases, with 9 bases of the junction left unmatched. Germline values: CDR1 SGHRS, CDR2 YFSETQ.

This chain uses TRBV18 with TRBJ1-1; 9 nucleotides agree with TRBD1. The CDR3 is made up of 15 amino acids. After removal of 1 base from V and 4 bases from J, the junction contained 4 bases not matched to a gene. Germline V gene sequence: CDR1 KGHSH, CDR2 LQKENI. The CDR3 reads CASSPRQGEGTEAFF. The CDR3 DNA is TGTGCCAGCTCACCACGACAGGGGGAGGGCACTGAAGCTTTCTTT.

The chain links TRBV28 to TRBJ2-1; 7 bases match TRBD1. Germline V CDR1 and CDR2: MDHEN, SYDVKM. With V trimmed by 5 bases and J by 7 bases, 8 bases remained unmatched. The CDR3 extends over 14 amino acids. CDR3 bases: TGTGCCAGCAGTATACAGACAGGGAGAAATGAGCAGTTCTTC. It is translated as CASSIQTGRNEQFF.

The chain joins TRBV28 to TRBJ2-3, with 10 bases matching TRBD2. The V segment lost 9 bases and the J segment 5 bases; nucleotides outside the gene matches: 2. Germline V gene data show CDR1 as MDHEN and CDR2 as SYDVKM. This CDR3 is built from 12 residues. The CDR3: CASTSGVDTQYF. The CDR3 coding sequence is TGTGCCAGTACTAGCGGGGTAGATACGCAGTATTTT.

This clone was recorded only once. J is TRBJ2-2 and V is TRBV15; 7 nucleotides line up with TRBD1. J gave up 1 base and V 9 bases, and 5 bases lay outside the gene matches. Germline V gene lookup returns CDR1 LNHNV and CDR2 YYDKDF (reference sequence). The CDR3 is 14 amino acids. CDR3 residues: CATKGQLNTGELFF. DNA of the CDR3: TGTGCCACTAAGGGACAGTTGAACACCGGGGAGCTGTTTTTT.

This chain connects TRBV7-2 to TRBJ2-1; D gene ambiguous. The CDR3 has 13 residues. Per germline, CDR1 SGHTA and CDR2 FQGNSA. Trimming took 1 base from V and 10 from J, leaving 11 bases between them. CDR3 bases: TGTGCCAGCAGCTTAGGCGAGCGTGGGGAGCAGTTCTTC. It codes for CASSLGERGEQFF.

The chain employs TRBV2 and TRBJ2-5; 8 positions agree with TRBD2. Germline V gives CDR1 SNHLY, CDR2 FYNNEI. With V trimmed by 8 bases and J by 5 bases, 13 bases remained unmatched. The CDR3 loop spans 15 amino acids. CDR3 bases: TGTGCCAGCGGGGGGATAGCGGGACCGGCGGAGACCCAGTACTTC. This codes for CASGGIAGPAETQYF. Full variable domain (outside the CDR3, taken from reference TRBV2 and TRBJ2-5): EPEVTQTPSHQVTQMGQEVILRCVPISNHLYFYWYRQILGQKVEFLVSFYNNEISEKSEIFDDQFSVERPDGSNFTLKIRSTKLEDSAMYFCASGGIAGPAETQYFGPGTRLLVL.

This clone appeared a single time. This chain joins TRBV5-6 and TRBJ2-5; possibly TRBD1 for D (5 bases). The assigned J gene may be wrong: the sequence end matches TRBJ2-7 better. The CDR3 extends over 13 amino acids. Germline V gene data show CDR1 as SGHDT and CDR2 as YYEEEE. CDR3 region: CASSSSDRTEQYF. The CDR3 nucleotides are TGTGCCAGCAGCTCCTCCGACAGAACCGAGCAGTACTTC.

The chain is built from TRBV7-6 and TRBJ2-7; 9 bases map to TRBD1. This CDR3 region has 15 residues. The germline gives CDR1 SGHVS, CDR2 FNYEAQ. J lost 4 bases, V lost 5 bases, and 9 bases had no gene match. DNA of the CDR3: TGTGCCAGCAGCCGCGCCGGGACAGGGTCTTACGAGCAGTACTTC. It translates to CASSRAGTGSYEQYF.